This T cell receptor (beta chain) was sequenced in a study of blood T cell repertoires in COVID-19 (dated by TCRdb to 2018 to 2020). The study in broad terms: Samples from collaborators originated in the United States, Italy and Spain and spanned both the acute and convalescent phases of COVID-19. The material from the prospective study consisted of cDNA or gDNA derived from T cells, B-cell-depleted T cells, or PBMCs. The dataset comprised deeply sampled blood TCRbeta repertoires from subjects exposed to, actively infected with, or recovered from COVID-19. The repertoires were released in a freely available public database meant as a resource for research on the immune response to SARS-CoV-2. The samples were drawn from two sources: the first 160 participants of the ongoing ImmuneRACE study, and over 1,000 subjects contributed by 6 global collaborators. The sample metadata nearly always contained a de-identified subject ID, COVID-19 status, age in years and sex. HLA class I and class II types, where available, came from metadata supplied by the sample provider rather than from assay-based typing. Study-wide conclusions, independent of this receptor: How much clinical and demographic metadata was included differed by source and by participant, and the metadata was provided uncurated.

The CDR3 has 18 amino acids, counting the end cysteine and phenylalanine. This entry keeps only the CDR3 DNA: 54 bases, framed from base 1. In the germline V gene (reference sequence), CDR1 corresponds to SEHNR and CDR2 to FQNEAQ. From V the trimming removes 5 bases and from J it removes 1 base, while the gene matches leave 12 bases of the junction unaccounted for. As for this clone: There is no known antigen for this receptor. Base qualities are not at hand, and no much larger clone is one base apart.

Each collaborating institution followed its own protocols to collect whole blood in K2EDTA tubes. Collaborator samples were shipped for TCRbeta analysis as frozen whole blood, isolated PBMCs, or DNA extracted from either sample type. TCRbeta CDR3 regions were amplified from genomic DNA by means of the immunoSEQ Assay, a bias-controlled multiplex PCR. Per the source publication's procedure: Within the assay, amplification of reference gene primers was used to estimate how many nucleated cells each sample contained. Sequence reads were collapsed and filtered to measure the absolute abundance of every unique TCRbeta CDR3 rearrangement. For each sample, productive Simpson clonality was calculated as the square root of Simpson's diversity index across productive rearrangements. In TCRdb, the immuneACCESS table is reduced to in-frame sequences with V and J assigned. These tables do not hold every clone; where another copy was compared, an unresolved V gene accounts for under half, and the others remain unexplained. V, J and clone size were drawn from that table, and D and trimming were deduced from the DNA. Within this sample are roughly 150,000 clones, with about 89% of them counted one time only. Clones ranked in the top ten supply about 2.8% of the sample.

Sequencing was performed on peripheral blood. This receptor was obtained from a man in his 60s with acute or convalescent COVID-19. The chain is encoded by TRBV7-9 joined to TRBJ2-3; 10 bases in the middle match TRBD2. The CDR3 region has the sequence CASSLFRGLASGTDTQYF. The bases read TGTGCCAGCAGCCTGTTCCGGGGACTAGCGTCGGGCACAGATACGCAGTATTTT.